This TCR beta chain emerged from a study of cytomegalovirus exposure and HLA in healthy donors. Worth noting for this clone: Its target is not known.

60 Vbeta and 13 Jbeta primers were used in PCR. Assay: immunoSEQ multiplex PCR; the TCRdb copy retains only in-frame clones and omits some. Of about 120,000 clones in the sample, about 81% were seen once. Study-level points and caveats: Reportedly, fewer N-insertions than the approximately 650-donor mean appeared in an Asian-associated ancestry cluster in a later analysis. Later on, an analysis found that several of the most significant clusters appeared to be linked to common viral pathogens, which included parvovirus B19. An analysis done earlier found most TCR beta V segments productive about 87% or about 30% of the time.

CDR1 and CDR2 from the germline V gene are SEHNR and FQNEAQ (reference sequence). The ends lost 3 bases at V and 7 bases at J; junction bases unmatched: 5. The CDR3 loop spans 15 amino acids. V usage is TRBV7-9 and J usage is TRBJ2-1, with TRBD1 matching over 11 bases. The source is a middle-aged woman in good health and CMV-seropositive. Material for sequencing was PBMCs. CDR3 in DNA: TGTGCCAGCAGCTTTCGGACAGGGGGCAGGAATGAGCAGTTCTTC. It specifies CASSFRTGGRNEQFF.